Given below is one T cell receptor (beta chain) in context. Its antigen is still unknown. This sample is part of a study of CD8 T cells in ankylosing spondylitis. One entry per CDR3 protein, called by TCRdb with MiXCR from the 5' RACE reads. Counted here are about 160,000 distinct CDR3 sequences, 15% to 20% occurring once; the ten biggest clones make up approximately 7.6%. Whole-study findings and limits: The clones that were linked to disease were reported to be significantly enriched in matched synovial fluid samples from ankylosing spondylitis patients.

The V gene lost 7 bases and the J gene lost 3 bases, with 12 bases spanning the gap. This CDR3 comprises 14 residues. Germline V gene data show CDR1 as LNHDA and CDR2 as SQIVND (reference sequence). The rearrangement uses TRBV19 and TRBJ1-4, with unresolved D. This receptor was obtained from a male donor with ankylosing spondylitis or in good health (not recorded which). Sequences were obtained from blood, either unsorted or a sorted T cell fraction (not recorded which). The CDR3 nucleotides are TGTGCCAGTAAGGAGAGAGCGGCTAATGAAAAACTGTTTTTT. Translated, it gives CASKERAANEKLFF.